Listed below are T cell receptor beta chains from one sample, sequenced in a study of shared clonotypes between healthy human individuals. Only in-frame clones appear in the TCRdb table, and some are missing; sequencing was by immunoSEQ multiplex PCR. Of hundreds of thousands of clones in the sample, 80% to 95% were seen once. Sequenced: naive CD8+ T cells sorted from blood. The receptor set was obtained from a man aged 25-40 years in good health. Both conserved end residues are part of each CDR3. Clone size is stated in some rows and not others, as once, few, many or a class when expanded.

CASSPAGGPNYEQYF TRBV7-3 15 - TRBJ2-7
CASSLLGAEETQYF TRBV27 14 - TRBJ2-5
CASSLGSSGVQETQYF TRBV27 16 - TRBJ2-5
CASSRWMGTDTQYF TRBV6-6 14 - TRBJ2-3
CASSYTSTDTQYF TRBV6-5 13 - TRBJ2-3
CASSGGGNSYEQYF TRBV25-1 14 - TRBJ2-7
CASSLLRDSETQYF TRBV28 14 - TRBJ2-5
CACKKKSQGSDTQYF TRBV30 15 - TRBJ2-3
CASSSPGLTYGYTF TRBV7-9 14 - TRBJ1-2
CASSLDWGREQYF TRBV5-1 13 - TRBJ2-7
CASSLRDSRKAFF TRBV7-9 13 once TRBJ1-1
CASRVGGAVEAFF TRBV19 13 once TRBJ1-1
CATSREAGSSNQPQHF TRBV15 16 - TRBJ1-5
CASSLGTSGTDTQYF TRBV7-8 15 - TRBJ2-3
CASSPIESGPPFSF TRBV4-1 14 - TRBJ2-7
CASGWHIADCGNEQFF TRBV12-5 16 once TRBJ2-1
CASSGDYEQYF TRBV2 11 - TRBJ2-7
CASSAEHNEKLFF TRBV9 13 once TRBJ1-4
CASSLSIQSEQYF TRBV5-6 13 once TRBJ2-7
CASILLGEDTQYF TRBV28 13 - TRBJ2-3
CASNGGYNEQFF TRBV7-9 12 once TRBJ2-1
CASSLGASGTSTDTQYF TRBV5-6 17 - TRBJ2-3
CASSFGAPGEQYF TRBV5-6 13 - TRBJ2-7
CASSQDSGQGLNTEAFF TRBV4-3 17 - TRBJ1-1
CASSQVVGSSYNEQFF TRBV4-1 16 - TRBJ2-1
CASSPGLGPYNEQFF TRBV4-3 15 once TRBJ2-1
CASSADYEQYF TRBV11-2 11 - TRBJ2-7
CASSDSGTGYNEQFF TRBV6-4 15 - TRBJ2-1
CASSELASGISYEQYF TRBV10-2 16 - TRBJ2-7
CASSEDRFTDTQYF TRBV5-1 14 - TRBJ2-3
CASTASWGNTDTQYF TRBV5-4 15 - TRBJ2-3
CASSFGQGNYEQYF TRBV27 14 once TRBJ2-7
CASSRTSGRYTDTQYF TRBV5-1 16 once TRBJ2-3
CASSLYPSGEETQYF TRBV11-2 15 - TRBJ2-5
CASSLHPAGNTEAFF TRBV7-9 15 - TRBJ1-1
CASSHLDRGDTQYF TRBV11-2 14 many TRBJ2-3
CASSTGLNEQFF TRBV7-9 12 - TRBJ2-1
CASSLSPGVDGYTF TRBV27 14 - TRBJ1-2
CASSQERAPINQPQHF TRBV4-1 16 - TRBJ1-5
CASSLSGTDTATTDTQYF TRBV7-9 18 - TRBJ2-3
CASSSYDGTGDPNYGYTF TRBV27 18 - TRBJ1-2
CASSDQTVDSNQPQHF TRBV2 16 - TRBJ1-5
CAWKELGDRKAFF TRBV30 13 - TRBJ1-1
CASSQDENLINTIYF TRBV4-1 15 - TRBJ1-3